The rows below give T cell receptor beta chains drawn from one sample of a study of T-cell memory formation after mild COVID-19. TCRdb redid the calling of the 5' RACE reads with MiXCR, one entry per CDR3 protein. The table has approximately 410,000 distinct CDR3 sequences, less than 25% seen once. Specimen: PBMCs or a T cell subset sorted from them (not recorded which). These receptors were taken from an adult woman who had mild COVID-19 (a few samples of this study predate the infection). Cell type and time point are not known. Both conserved end residues are part of each CDR3. Fields, in order: clone size, V gene, J gene, D gene, CDR3 protein, CDR3 DNA. D genes are given only for firm matches. Expanded clones get a size class; other rows say once, few or many, or leave the size out.

size: few
V: TRBV6-6
J: TRBJ2-7
D: -
CDR3: CASSYSRGQSYEQYF
DNA: TGTGCCAGCAGTTACTCCCGAGGGCAGAGCTACGAGCAGTACTTC

size: -
V: TRBV4-1
J: TRBJ1-1
D: -
CDR3: CASSHLRRQLWNTEAFF
DNA: TGCGCCAGCAGCCACCTACGCCGACAGCTATGGAACACTGAAGCTTTCTTT

size: few
V: TRBV7-9
J: TRBJ2-2
D: -
CDR3: CASSAPDSLPNTGELFF
DNA: TGTGCCAGCAGCGCGCCAGACAGCTTACCGAACACCGGGGAGCTGTTTTTT

size: -
V: TRBV24-1
J: TRBJ1-1
D: TRBD1
CDR3: CATRQGEGTEAFF
DNA: TGTGCCACCAGGCAGGGGGAAGGGACTGAAGCTTTCTTT

size: -
V: TRBV4-2
J: TRBJ2-5
D: -
CDR3: CASSPSPPPHQETQYF
DNA: TGTGCCAGCAGCCCGTCCCCCCCTCCACACCAAGAGACCCAGTACTTC

size: few
V: TRBV5-1
J: TRBJ2-5
D: TRBD2
CDR3: CASRAGGDQETQYF
DNA: TGCGCCAGCAGAGCGGGGGGAGACCAAGAGACCCAGTACTTC

size: -
V: TRBV3-1
J: TRBJ2-5
D: -
CDR3: CASGWQETQYF
DNA: TGTGCCTCCGGCTGGCAAGAGACCCAGTACTTC

size: -
V: TRBV5-1
J: TRBJ2-5
D: -
CDR3: CASSLGTWARETQYF
DNA: TGCGCCAGCAGCTTAGGGACATGGGCTAGAGAGACCCAGTACTTC

size: -
V: TRBV29-1
J: TRBJ1-1
D: -
CDR3: CSVIEGTEAFF
DNA: TGCAGCGTAATAGAGGGCACTGAAGCTTTCTTT

size: -
V: TRBV7-9
J: TRBJ2-4
D: -
CDR3: CASSLGGQPAKNIQYF
DNA: TGTGCCAGCAGCTTAGGGGGCCAACCAGCCAAAAACATTCAGTACTTC

size: few
V: TRBV5-4
J: TRBJ1-2
D: TRBD1
CDR3: CASSWGQNYGYTF
DNA: TGTGCCAGCAGCTGGGGACAGAACTATGGCTACACCTTC

size: -
V: TRBV4-3
J: TRBJ2-7
D: -
CDR3: CASSQERGAGGLYEQYF
DNA: TGCGCCAGCAGCCAAGAGAGAGGGGCTGGGGGCCTATACGAGCAGTACTTC

size: -
V: TRBV4-2
J: TRBJ1-1
D: -
CDR3: CASSQVTQMNTEAFF
DNA: TGTGCCAGCAGCCAAGTGACACAGATGAACACTGAAGCTTTCTTT

size: -
V: TRBV12-3/TRBV12-4
J: TRBJ1-1
D: -
CDR3: CASISPTGNTEAFF
DNA: TGTGCCAGCATCTCCCCGACAGGTAACACTGAAGCTTTCTTT

size: -
V: TRBV5-1
J: TRBJ2-3
D: -
CDR3: CASSLRQDTQYF
DNA: TGCGCCAGCAGCTTGCGTCAAGATACGCAGTATTTT

size: few
V: TRBV10-3
J: TRBJ2-1
D: TRBD1
CDR3: CASKETGSRNEQFF
DNA: TGTGCCTCCAAGGAGACAGGGTCCCGCAATGAGCAGTTCTTC

size: -
V: TRBV4-2
J: TRBJ1-1
D: -
CDR3: CASSQDGGLNTEAFF
DNA: TGTGCCAGCAGCCAAGATGGCGGATTGAACACTGAAGCTTTCTTT

size: few
V: TRBV20-1
J: TRBJ2-5
D: TRBD2
CDR3: CSARDWRAGGSKETQYF
DNA: TGCAGTGCTAGAGATTGGCGAGCGGGAGGTTCCAAGGAGACCCAGTACTTC

size: -
V: TRBV12-3/TRBV12-4
J: TRBJ1-1
D: -
CDR3: CASSSPYPGGASSVEAFF
DNA: TGTGCCAGCAGTTCTCCTTACCCGGGAGGGGCCTCCTCGGTTGAAGCTTTCTTT

size: few
V: TRBV4-3
J: TRBJ2-4
D: TRBD2
CDR3: CASSQDSGSTGKNIQYF
DNA: TGCGCCAGCAGCCAAGATAGCGGGAGTACGGGTAAAAACATTCAGTACTTC

size: few
V: TRBV20-1
J: TRBJ2-2
D: TRBD1
CDR3: CSAPGGLANTGELFF
DNA: TGCAGTGCCCCAGGGGGTCTAGCGAACACCGGGGAGCTGTTTTTT

size: many
V: TRBV7-9
J: TRBJ2-7
D: TRBD1
CDR3: CASSSPSTGQNEQYF
DNA: TGTGCCAGCAGCAGTCCATCGACAGGGCAGAACGAGCAGTACTTC

size: few
V: TRBV11-1
J: TRBJ2-7
D: TRBD2
CDR3: CASSLETSGSYEQYF
DNA: TGTGCCAGCAGCTTGGAGACTAGCGGGAGCTACGAGCAGTACTTC

size: -
V: TRBV7-2
J: TRBJ1-6
D: TRBD1
CDR3: CASSLGTGSSAPLHF
DNA: TGTGCCAGCAGCCTCGGGACAGGGTCATCGGCACCCCTCCACTTT

size: -
V: TRBV7-9
J: TRBJ2-2
D: TRBD2
CDR3: CASSLGLVVFTGELFF
DNA: TGTGCCAGCAGCCTTGGACTAGTGGTGTTCACCGGGGAGCTGTTTTTT

size: few
V: TRBV5-1
J: TRBJ2-7
D: -
CDR3: CASSLVYGSSYEQYF
DNA: TGCGCCAGCAGCTTGGTGTACGGCAGCTCCTACGAGCAGTACTTC

size: -
V: TRBV6-5
J: TRBJ1-1
D: -
CDR3: CASSYSNIGESVTEAFF
DNA: TGTGCCAGCAGTTACTCGAACATTGGGGAGTCGGTCACTGAAGCTTTCTTT

size: -
V: TRBV9
J: TRBJ2-7
D: -
CDR3: CASSVDDSFNEQYF
DNA: TGTGCCAGCAGCGTAGATGACAGCTTCAACGAGCAGTACTTC

size: few
V: TRBV11-2
J: TRBJ2-5
D: TRBD2
CDR3: CASSLGLPGLATETQYF
DNA: TGTGCCAGCAGCTTAGGGTTGCCGGGACTAGCTACGGAGACCCAGTACTTC

size: few
V: TRBV19
J: TRBJ1-1
D: -
CDR3: CASSIVGLNTEAFF
DNA: TGTGCCAGTAGTATAGTAGGGCTGAACACTGAAGCTTTCTTT

size: few
V: TRBV6-5
J: TRBJ1-2
D: TRBD1
CDR3: CASRQGIRGYTF
DNA: TGTGCCAGCCGACAGGGGATTCGTGGCTACACCTTC

size: few
V: TRBV5-1
J: TRBJ2-7
D: -
CDR3: CASSYTFTGTYEQYF
DNA: TGCGCCAGCAGCTACACCTTTACAGGGACCTACGAGCAGTACTTC

size: few
V: TRBV6-5
J: TRBJ2-5
D: -
CDR3: CASSRSSDQETQYF
DNA: TGTGCCAGCAGCAGATCTAGCGACCAAGAGACCCAGTACTTC

size: -
V: TRBV12-3/TRBV12-4
J: TRBJ1-5
D: -
CDR3: CASSFEHGNQPQHF
DNA: TGTGCCAGCAGTTTTGAACACGGCAATCAGCCCCAGCATTTT

size: -
V: TRBV7-9
J: TRBJ2-7
D: -
CDR3: CASSPTSPSSYEQYF
DNA: TGTGCCAGCAGCCCGACTTCCCCTAGCTCCTACGAGCAGTACTTC

size: -
V: TRBV14
J: TRBJ2-1
D: -
CDR3: CASSPLNSDEQFF
DNA: TGTGCCAGCAGCCCCCTAAATAGCGATGAGCAGTTCTTC

size: -
V: TRBV5-6
J: TRBJ2-5
D: -
CDR3: CASSFMRVGDQYF
DNA: TGTGCCAGCAGCTTTATGAGGGTTGGGGACCAGTACTTC

size: -
V: TRBV12-3/TRBV12-4
J: TRBJ2-7
D: -
CDR3: CASSSAEHYEQYF
DNA: TGTGCCAGCAGTTCCGCGGAGCACTACGAGCAGTACTTC

size: few
V: TRBV19
J: TRBJ2-7
D: -
CDR3: CASSMARSYEQYF
DNA: TGTGCCAGTAGTATGGCGCGGAGCTACGAGCAGTACTTC

size: -
V: TRBV6-6
J: TRBJ2-7
D: TRBD2
CDR3: CASSYPIAGGGFEQYF
DNA: TGTGCCAGCAGTTACCCCATAGCGGGAGGTGGATTCGAGCAGTACTTC

size: -
V: TRBV9
J: TRBJ2-2
D: TRBD1
CDR3: CASSVVFDRVKGTGELFF
DNA: TGTGCCAGCAGCGTAGTTTTCGACAGGGTGAAGGGTACCGGGGAGCTGTTTTTT

size: -
V: TRBV24-1
J: TRBJ2-1
D: -
CDR3: CATSDLGSRVNEQFF
DNA: TGTGCCACCAGTGATTTAGGTTCCAGGGTCAATGAGCAGTTCTTC

size: once
V: TRBV6-5
J: TRBJ2-7
D: -
CDR3: CASRPFTGSYEQYF
DNA: TGTGCCAGCAGGCCCTTCACAGGGTCCTACGAGCAGTACTTC

size: -
V: TRBV27
J: TRBJ1-2
D: -
CDR3: CASTSAAGSDGYTF
DNA: TGTGCCAGCACCTCCGCCGCGGGGAGCGATGGCTACACCTTC

size: -
V: TRBV24-1
J: TRBJ1-2
D: TRBD1
CDR3: CATSDRTGERAGYTF
DNA: TGTGCCACCAGTGATCGGACAGGGGAAAGGGCTGGCTACACCTTC

size: -
V: TRBV6-2/TRBV6-3
J: TRBJ2-2
D: TRBD2
CDR3: CASRRGGYTGELFF
DNA: TGTGCCAGCAGAAGGGGAGGGTACACCGGGGAGCTGTTTTTT

size: few
V: TRBV20-1
J: TRBJ2-3
D: -
CDR3: CSARGRTRGRTDTQYF
DNA: TGCAGTGCTAGAGGACGCACGAGGGGCCGCACAGATACGCAGTATTTT

size: -
V: TRBV2
J: TRBJ2-5
D: TRBD2
CDR3: CASSHTSGRETQYF
DNA: TGTGCCAGCAGCCACACTAGCGGGCGGGAGACCCAGTACTTC

size: few
V: TRBV19
J: TRBJ2-1
D: -
CDR3: CASSISREQFF
DNA: TGTGCCAGTAGTATTTCCAGAGAGCAGTTCTTC

size: -
V: TRBV20-1
J: TRBJ1-1
D: -
CDR3: CSARGPLSNTEAFF
DNA: TGCAGTGCTAGGGGACCCTTATCGAACACTGAAGCTTTCTTT

size: -
V: TRBV12-3/TRBV12-4
J: TRBJ2-1
D: -
CDR3: CATTAEGSYNEQFF
DNA: TGTGCCACCACCGCCGAGGGATCCTACAATGAGCAGTTCTTC